What follows describes a single T cell receptor beta chain. Its antigen is still unknown. Per-base qualities were not stored, and no clone one base away is much larger. These data originate in a study of cytomegalovirus exposure and HLA in healthy donors (dated by TCRdb to about 2017). Regarding the complete study: In an earlier analysis of 587 of the donors, 250 to 300 Gb of sequence data and 95 million to 130 million unique TCR beta sequences from about 190 million T cells were reported. An early release covering roughly 600 HLA-typed donors comprised 250 to 350 gigabases of sequencing data and about 90 million unique TCR sequences. Of the approximately 400 genotyped donors, approximately 80% fell in the genetic ancestry cluster associated with self-reported Caucasian donors. The study aimed to test whether signatures of past pathogen exposure could be identified by cataloging public T cell receptors. The T cell repertoires of 700 or so subjects were profiled by immunosequencing and related to cytomegalovirus serostatus. Besides the first cohort of roughly 640 subjects, a separate validation cohort made up of 120 different subjects was used. High-throughput TCR immunosequencing, statistical association of individual TCRs with disease status, and machine learning were combined to predict cytomegalovirus infection status. A later analysis re-examined previously published TCR beta repertoires from several hundred donors and added high-resolution HLA genotyping to investigate patterns of TCR occurrence. Rather than drawing on any new phenotypic data, the later analysis identified candidate immune exposures from TCR beta sequences and the way those sequences occurred across donors. An earlier analysis of fewer than 700 of the donors applied high-throughput TCR beta sequencing to assess whether each TCR beta V gene segment acted as functional or pseudogenic. Donor age, sex, ethnicity and CMV serostatus were collected together with the repertoire data. A later genetic analysis took genome-wide SNP genotypes for about three fifths of the roughly 670 donors and used that subset as a discovery cohort. All discovery cohort repertoires had been generated using a single sequencing platform. HLA typing covered class I and class II loci at four-digit resolution. The number of donors typed differed by locus, with 629-630 for A, B, C, DRB1 and DQB1, around 500 for DQA1, about 610 for DPA1, and approximately 470 for DPB1. A few DR-DQ haplotypes were treated as single units for association and clustering because of strong linkage in the cohort. Among around 400 genotyped donors of the cohort, an average of roughly 230,000 unique TCR beta nucleotide sequences was sequenced per donor, of which about 19% were non-productive.

CDR1 and CDR2 (SGHDT, YYEEEE) derive from the germline V gene. The CDR3, cysteine through phenylalanine, is 16 amino acids long. Only the CDR3 region is kept as DNA, spanning 48 bases read in frame from base 1. Trimming leaves V shorter by 3 bases and J shorter by 6 bases, with the junction holding 7 bases beyond the gene matches. The cohort consisted of some 730 healthy bone marrow donors. Cohort members were all nominally healthy when sampled, although unrecorded immune exposures were likely present. The donor was CMV seropositive and was included in the group of 250 to 300 seropositive cohort members. Each donor provided a peripheral blood sample, and peripheral blood mononuclear cells were used for TCR beta sequencing. The Qiagen DNeasy Blood Extraction Kit was used to extract genomic DNA from the blood cell samples. Libraries were constructed by the immunoSEQ multiplex PCR assay. A mixture of 60 forward primers for TCR Vbeta segments and 13 reverse primers for TCR Jbeta segments was used in the multiplex PCR. The CDR3 region of rearranged TCR beta genes was amplified from genomic DNA with a multiplex PCR assay. The Illumina HiSeq System was used to sequence the amplified TCR beta libraries as 87-base-pair reads. In the authors' own workflow: A later analysis counted 65 million to 90 million unique TCR beta chains across the 666 repertoires, and some 11 million of these chains were shared by at least two donors. Raw reads were error-corrected and collapsed into unique sequences by a nearest-neighbor algorithm in which closely related sequences were merged to remove PCR and sequencing errors. CDR3 sequences were aligned to IMGT reference sequences to assign V, D and J gene segments. Each retained sequence needed at least a six-nucleotide match to both a V gene segment and a J gene segment. Rearrangements were classified as productive when the CDR3 lacked stop codons and remained in frame with V and J, and all other rearrangements were classified as non-productive. Following IMGT convention, CDR3 was defined as the stretch from the second conserved V-encoded cysteine to the conserved J-encoded phenylalanine. In an earlier analysis of approximately 590 of the donors, sequences lacking an unambiguous match to a single V gene segment were excluded. An earlier analysis of about 600 of the donors called V segments functional above 56.7% productive rearrangements and segregating when the between-donor standard deviation exceeded 5%. A statistical classification framework was built for diagnosing cytomegalovirus status from the catalog of TCR beta chain sequences. In a later analysis, TCR nucleotide sequences were compared against IMGT/GENE-DB human TR gene sequences so that V and J genes could be assigned. The TCRdist pipeline was used in a later analysis to assign CDR3 sequences and most-parsimonious VDJ recombination scenarios. A later analysis defined each TCR beta chain by its CDR3 amino acid sequence plus V-gene family, and excluded reads lacking a unique V-gene family. In a later analysis, approximately 590 highly shared, low-generation-probability nucleotide sequences were removed to address suspected cross-contamination and a sequencing artifact. In a later analysis, a clonal expansion index for each public chain was calculated from normalized within-repertoire ranks of inferred template counts. A later analysis computed generation probabilities with a VDJ recombination model fitted to out-of-frame rearrangements, and checked the results against IGoR. In a later analysis, TCR-TCR, TCR-HLA and TCR-CMV co-occurrence was scored with hypergeometric tests, and a repertoire-size bias correction was applied to TCR pairs. False discovery rates were estimated in a later analysis by permuting HLA or CMV assignments 20 times. In a later analysis, co-occurring TCRs were grouped using DBSCAN, with TCRdist sequence similarity added in when clustering inside HLA-allele-positive subsets. For co-occurrence clustering, repertoires with fewer than 30,000 or more than 120,000 public chains were excluded, along with roughly five repertoires with anomalous nucleotide sharing. This is the immuneACCESS table as TCRdb keeps it, with only in-frame sequences that have V and J called. A part of the clones is gone; compared with another copy, unresolved V genes explain less than half, and the rest is unexplained. The V and J calls and clone size come from that table; D and trimming were worked out from the DNA. The table for this sample lists around 200,000 clones; about 85% of them were counted only once. Clones ranked in the top ten supply 9.5% to 13% of the sample.

General study outcomes and caveats: A later analysis reported that several top co-occurrence clusters appeared linked to parvovirus B19, influenza, CMV and Epstein-Barr virus. Correlated functional status among segregating V segments might reflect linkage disequilibrium, but an unknown experimental factor could not be ruled out. In vitro tests confirmed that a few of the cytomegalovirus-associated TCR beta chains recognize cytomegalovirus antigens. In a later analysis, HLA-associated TCR beta chains showed more clonal expansion and lower generation probabilities than non-associated chains that were equally common. Presence/absence analyses assumed roughly uniform sequencing depth across donors, an assumption that may not hold. At a false discovery rate of 0.05, a later analysis linked under 20,000 TCR beta sequences to specific HLA alleles. For the cohort, immune exposure information was limited to CMV serostatus. The 87-base-pair reads could not distinguish some IMGT-functional V segments, including TRBV6-2 and TRBV6-3, so those segments were excluded. Broadly in line with IMGT annotations, most TCR beta V segments showed up in productive rearrangements about 90% or about 30% of the time in an earlier analysis of approximately 600 of the donors. Only TCR beta chains were sequenced in this cohort, and the absence of alpha or paired-chain data limited detectable features. In a later genetic analysis, a missense DCLRE1C variant was associated with V-gene and J-gene trimming of TCR beta chains, and the association was replicated in an independent cohort. The earlier analysis of about 600 of the donors excluded about 16 rarely observed V segments, including chromosome 9 orphons, because counts were too low. A further reported finding was that TCR beta sequences accurately predicted the HLA-A and HLA-B alleles for most subjects in the first cohort. It was suggested by the authors that the approach could potentially be generalized to other disease states and immunological phenotypes. The sequencing pipeline was judged likely to have produced a cluster of highly shared sequence variants as a technical artifact. Compared with the approximately 710-donor mean, donors in an Asian-associated ancestry cluster had fewer N-insertions in productive TCRs, according to a later genetic analysis. Because HLA typing was unavailable for some donors at each locus, only the typed subset was used in association tests. In a later analysis, most CMV-associated TCR beta chains were found to appear HLA-restricted, with HLA associations seemingly driven largely by CMV exposure. Assigning TCR associations to individual alleles was difficult when HLA alleles, especially DR and DQ, strongly co-occurred. The study listed 164 TCR beta chains as associated with cytomegalovirus. According to a later analysis, TCR association rates differed among HLA loci, with DRB1 alleles showing the most associated TCRs and HLA-C alleles showing the fewest. Most TCR sequences were seen in very few donors, while some public TCRs were found in many individuals. The classifier was reported to diagnose cytomegalovirus status with high specificity and sensitivity in both the original and validation cohorts.

The chain couples TRBV5-6 to TRBJ2-5, and 14 junctional nucleotides match TRBD2. This receptor was obtained from a woman between 50 and 59 years old in good health and CMV-seropositive. The sample was PBMCs. The CDR3 reads CASSSTGLAGEQTQYF. The sequenced DNA is TGTGCCAGCAGCTCGACGGGACTAGCGGGGGAACAGACCCAGTACTTC. Outside the CDR3, residues come from the reference TRBV5-6 and TRBJ2-5 proteins, so the full variable domain is: DAGVTQSPTHLIKTRGQQVTLRCSPKSGHDTVSWYQQALGQGPQFIFQYYEEEERQRGNFPDRFSGHQFPNYSSELNVNALLLGDSALYLCASSSTGLAGEQTQYFGPGTRLLVL.